The 22 T cell receptor beta chains in this list originate from one sample, sequenced in a study of control samples from healthy donors and cancer patients. Clones were sequenced by immunoSEQ multiplex PCR, and TCRdb holds only the in-frame ones, with some missing. The sample lists more than 100,000 clones, less than 95% occurring once. Sequencing used blood. Receptors were obtained from a man aged 18 to 30 in good health.

The gene calls are TRBV4-2 and TRBJ2-7, with 7 bases matching TRBD1. The CDR3 is 15 amino acids. Germline V gene data show CDR1 as LGHNA and CDR2 as YNFKEQ. Trimming took 0 bases from V and 0 from J; bases not matched to a gene: 2. CDR3 in amino acids: CASSQDGTASYEQYF. The CDR3 DNA reads TGTGCCAGCAGCCAAGATGGGACAGCCTCCTACGAGCAGTACTTC.

V usage is TRBV5-1 and J usage is TRBJ2-3; TRBD2 agrees at 7 bases. This CDR3 spans 18 amino acids. V was pared by 3 bases and J by 0 bases, with 13 bases of the junction left unmatched. Looked up from germline, CDR1 is SGHRS and CDR2 is YFSETQ. The CDR3 nucleotides are TGCGCCAGCAGCTGGGGGGTTGTTCCTAGCGGTAGCACAGATACGCAGTATTTT. Residues: CASSWGVVPSGSTDTQYF.

V usage is TRBV9 and J usage is TRBJ2-2; TRBD2 matches at 8 bases. Trimming cost V 2 bases and J 6 bases; bases outside gene matches: 9. Germline V gives CDR1 SGDLS, CDR2 YYNGEE. The CDR3 loop spans 16 amino acids. In nucleotides, the CDR3 is TGTGCCAGCAGCGTCCTCCCCGCGCGGGAGGCCGGGGAGCTGTTTTTT. It codes for CASSVLPAREAGELFF.

This chain joins TRBV5-6 and TRBJ2-4; D call uncertain. Germline V gene sequence: CDR1 SGHDT, CDR2 YYEEEE. The germline V and J ends were trimmed by 4 bases and 3 bases, with 14 bases remaining between them. The CDR3 runs 15 residues. The CDR3 bases are TGTGCCAGCAGCCCGGATGGCGGATACAAAAACATTCAGTACTTC. This codes for CASSPDGGYKNIQYF.

This clone has only one observation. This chain uses TRBV5-1 with TRBJ2-6; D gene ambiguous. Trimming left V 2 bases short and J 0 bases short, with 12 bases between. CDR1 and CDR2 from the germline V gene are SGHRS and YFSETQ. The CDR3 contains 17 residues. In DNA form, the CDR3 reads TGCGCCAGCAGCTTACGGACGGTAAGCTCTGGGGCCAACGTCCTGACTTTC. Amino acid sequence: CASSLRTVSSGANVLTF.

The chain uses TRBV19 and TRBJ1-3; 7 bases align to TRBD1. The CDR3 extends over 16 amino acids. V shed 8 bases and J 4 bases; nucleotides not matched to a gene: 14. Germline V gene data show CDR1 as LNHDA and CDR2 as SQIVND (reference sequence). The CDR3 here is CASQNRGLVFGNTIYF. For the CDR3, the DNA is TGTGCCAGTCAGAACAGGGGACTAGTTTTCGGAAACACCATATATTTT.

This clone was recorded once. This chain uses TRBV2 with TRBJ2-3; D gene uncertain. V lost 4 bases, J lost 14 bases, and 19 bases lay in between. This CDR3 region has 13 residues. The germline V gene has CDR1 SNHLY and CDR2 FYNNEI. CDR3 DNA: TGTGCCAGCAGTGTATGGTCGAGCTCTACCTGGTATTTT. Translation: CASSVWSSSTWYF.

This chain joins TRBV6-6 and TRBJ2-7; possibly TRBD1 for D (6 bases). V lost 5 bases and J 2 bases, leaving 10 bases between the germline ends. The CDR3 has 13 amino acids. CDR1 and CDR2 from the germline V gene are MNHNY and SVGAGI (reference sequence). The CDR3 region has the DNA TGTGCCAGCAGTCAGGGGCGAGCCTACGAGCAGTACTTC. Translated, it gives CASSQGRAYEQYF.

CDR3 in DNA: TGTGCCACCACACCAGGGACAGGGGTAAAAGGCTACACCTTC. This gives the protein CATTPGTGVKGYTF. The V gene is TRBV19, the J gene TRBJ1-2, with 10 bases that match TRBD1. In germline, CDR1 is LNHDA, CDR2 SQIVND (reference sequence). V was pared by 10 bases and J by 8 bases, with 13 bases of the junction left unmatched. CDR3 length equals 14 residues. Combining the CDR3 with reference TRBV19 and TRBJ1-2 gives the whole variable domain DGGITQSPKYLFRKEGQNVTLSCEQNLNHDAMYWYRQDPGQGLRLIYYSQIVNDFQKGDIAEGYSVSREKKESFPLTVTSAQKNPTAFYLCATTPGTGVKGYTFGSGTRLTVV.

V usage is TRBV5-8 and J usage is TRBJ2-7, with TRBD1 matching over 7 bases. The CDR3 is 15 residues long. Looked up from germline, CDR1 is SGHTS and CDR2 is YDEGEE. The V and J ends lost 4 bases and 5 bases, in that order; junction bases with no gene match: 12. DNA for the CDR3: TGTGCCAGCAGCGTCGGCAGACAGGGTAGGCACGAGCAGTACTTC. Translating gives CASSVGRQGRHEQYF.

This clone was seen once. The V gene is TRBV7-9, the J gene TRBJ1-3; tentative D call: TRBD1 (5 bases). V dropped 2 bases and J dropped 2 bases, with 10 bases sitting between them. The CDR3 extends over 15 amino acids. The V gene's germline CDR1 is SEHNR and CDR2 FQNEAQ (reference sequence). The CDR3 sequence: CASSLQGNTGNTIYF. CDR3 coding DNA: TGTGCCAGCAGCTTACAGGGTAACACTGGAAACACCATATATTTT.

The rearrangement links TRBV19 to TRBJ2-6; D may match TRBD1 or TRBD2 (5 bases each). Trimming left V 5 bases short and J 0 bases short, with 20 bases between. CDR1 and CDR2 from the germline V gene are LNHDA and SQIVND (reference sequence). This CDR3 comprises 19 residues. This CDR3 is CASSPYTPGTYSGANVLTF. The CDR3 DNA is TGTGCCAGTAGTCCCTACACCCCCGGGACCTACTCTGGGGCCAACGTCCTGACTTTC.

The chain is built from TRBV21-1 and TRBJ1-1; the tabulated D call, TRBD1, remains unverified against the DNA. TRBV21-1 is tagged as a pseudogene. The CDR3 is 13 amino acids. CDR3 sequence: CASCWDRNTEAFF. In nucleotides, the CDR3 is TGTGCCAGCTGCTGGGACAGGAACACTGAAGCTTTCTTT.

V is TRBV29-1 and J is TRBJ1-1, with D possibly being TRBD1 (5 bases). The CDR3 has 11 amino acids. V lost 7 bases and J 4 bases, leaving 10 bases between the germline ends. Looked up from germline, CDR1 is SQVTM and CDR2 is ANQGSEA. In DNA, the CDR3 is TGCAGCGGGACAAAATTCACTGAAGCTTTCTTT. Protein: CSGTKFTEAFF.

The V and J genes are TRBV11-2 and TRBJ2-7; 9 bases fit TRBD1. Trimming at V came to 5 bases and at J to 1 base, leaving 6 bases not matched to a gene. The CDR3 covers 15 residues. CDR1 and CDR2 from the germline V gene are SGHAT and FQNNGV. Here the CDR3 DNA reads TGTGCCAGCAGCCCCCGGGACAGGGTTTCCTACGAGCAGTACTTC. Its translation: CASSPRDRVSYEQYF.

This sequence joins TRBV7-2 and TRBJ1-2, with D unresolved. Germline V gene sequence: CDR1 SGHTA, CDR2 FQGNSA. Trimming pared 1 base from V and 8 bases from J, leaving 17 bases between. This CDR3 spans 15 amino acids. The CDR3 here is CASSLVKKGMRGYTF. The CDR3 DNA sequence: TGTGCCAGCAGCTTAGTTAAAAAGGGTATGAGAGGCTACACCTTC.

The gene calls are TRBV9 and TRBJ1-1; D call uncertain. CDR3 size: 15 residues. Germline V CDR1 and CDR2: SGDLS, YYNGEE. Trimming shortened V by 0 bases and J by 0 bases, and 9 bases separated the two germline ends. The CDR3 protein is CASSVGIKMNTEAFF. The DNA of the CDR3 is TGTGCCAGCAGCGTAGGAATAAAAATGAACACTGAAGCTTTCTTT.

For the CDR3, the DNA is TGTGCTAGTGGGCAGGGGGACCGAGCCTACGAGCAGTACTTC. This gives the protein CASGQGDRAYEQYF. The V and J genes are TRBV12-5 and TRBJ2-7; 7 nucleotides match TRBD1. The CDR3 sequence is 14 residues long. V shed 6 bases, J shed 2 bases, and the junction held 7 bases outside the gene matches. Germline loops: CDR1 LGHNT, CDR2 FRNRAP.

The chain recombines TRBV4-1 with TRBJ2-7, with 8 positions matching TRBD2. The V segment lost 4 bases and the J segment 3 bases; nucleotides outside the gene matches: 11. Germline CDR1 and CDR2: MGHRA and YSYEKL. This CDR3 spans 16 amino acids. The DNA of the CDR3 is TGCGCCAGCAGCCTCTCGCCGACTAGCGCCAACTACGAGCAGTACTTC. Protein product: CASSLSPTSANYEQYF.

This clone was counted a single time. The chain is built from TRBV2 and TRBJ2-1, with TRBD1 matching 9 bases. Germline V gene sequence: CDR1 SNHLY, CDR2 FYNNEI. With V trimmed by 6 bases and J by 4 bases, 7 bases remained unmatched. There are 15 residues in the CDR3. The CDR3 DNA is TGTGCCAGCAGAAGAGGAGGACAGGGGTACAATGAGCAGTTCTTC. It encodes CASRRGGQGYNEQFF.

This chain connects TRBV11-1 to TRBJ1-1, with 7 bases aligning to TRBD1. The CDR3 loop spans 16 amino acids. The ends lost 5 bases at V and 0 bases at J; junction bases unmatched: 9. Germline values: CDR1 SGHAT, CDR2 FQDESV (reference sequence). The CDR3 spells CASSTYRGTMNTEAFF. The DNA of the CDR3 is TGTGCCAGCAGCACTTACAGGGGAACCATGAACACTGAAGCTTTCTTT. Full variable domain (missing parts from reference TRBV11-1 and TRBJ1-1): EAEVAQSPRYKITEKSQAVAFWCDPISGHATLYWYRQILGQGPELLVQFQDESVVDDSQLPKDRFSAERLKGVDSTLKIQPAELGDSAMYLCASSTYRGTMNTEAFFGQGTRLTVV.

V gene TRBV6-4 combines with J gene TRBJ2-6; weak D call: TRBD1 (5 bases). V shed 5 bases and J shed 2 bases, with 19 bases lying between them. The CDR3 has 18 amino acids. Germline-derived CDR1 and CDR2 are MRHNA and SNTAGT. CDR3 bases: TGTGCCAGCAGTCACTGGGGCGCCAGTAAGCCTGGGGCCAACGTCCTGACTTTC. It codes for CASSHWGASKPGANVLTF.